This T cell receptor beta chain was recorded in a study of OX40 agonist ivuxolimab in advanced cancers. Broadly, across the study: Ivuxolimab was a fully human IgG2 agonistic monoclonal antibody targeting the costimulatory receptor OX40 (CD134). The paper covers the monotherapy dose-escalation part of the phase I ivuxolimab trial, which included N of about 50 patients. In the dose-escalation cohort, 82.7% of patients were male, and the mean age was approximately 60 years, with a range of roughly 20 to 79. Among the roughly 54 dose-escalation patients, about 20 had hepatocellular carcinoma, roughly 15 melanoma, 9 renal cell carcinoma and 9 head and neck cancer. Patients were allowed to have had prior anti-PD-1, anti-PD-L1 or anti-CTLA-4 therapy, and around two fifths of the dose-escalation patients had been treated with checkpoint inhibitors. The point of sequencing TCRbeta in the periphery was to test whether ivuxolimab changed TCR sequence diversity and drove clonal T-cell expansion. Partial responses occurred in three dose-escalation patients, of whom one had hepatocellular carcinoma and two had cutaneous melanoma. Intravenous ivuxolimab was administered to patients every 2 weeks at six dose levels: 0.01, 0.1, 0.3, 1.5, 3 and 10 mg/kg.

Patients with a history of autoimmune disease or receiving systemic immunosuppression were excluded from the trial. Peripheral blood for TCR sequencing was drawn from every dose cohort at baseline, at cycle 4 day 1 and at cycle 7 day 1. The samples were drawn from a first-in-human, open-label, multicenter phase I dose-escalation trial of ivuxolimab. The trial enrolled adults with locally advanced or metastatic head and neck squamous cell, hepatocellular, melanoma or renal cell carcinoma. Before TCR sequencing, CD4+ T cells and CD8+ T cells from peripheral blood were sorted into separate populations. The sample holds one count of this clone. Its antigen is not yet known. No base quality values were provided; no much bigger clone lies one nucleotide off. V and J lose 0 bases and 4 bases, and a span of 14 bases separates them. From cysteine to phenylalanine, the CDR3 is 15 amino acids long. Only the CDR3 DNA stays, 45 bases, in frame from base 1. Based on the germline V gene (reference sequence), the CDR1 and CDR2 sequences are SGHNT and YYREEE.

Results and caveats for the whole study, not just this receptor: After ivuxolimab, CD8+ T cells had more expanded clones than CD4+ T cells on average. At doses of 0.1 to 3.0 mg/kg, clonal expansion of both CD4+ and CD8+ blood T cells was observed from baseline to week 6. The antigen specificity of the clonally expanded peripheral T cells was not determined. Low levels of normalized T-cell clonal expansion were also shown by some nonresponding patients. In the 0.1-3.0 mg/kg groups, partial responders had among the lowest normalized peripheral clonal expansion, particularly in CD8+ T cells.

Genomic DNA was isolated from the sorted cells so that the TCRbeta CDR3 region could be sequenced. The immunoSEQ Assay was used to sequence the TCRbeta CDR3 regions. Here the immuneACCESS table is served through TCRdb, limited to in-frame sequences with V and J called. Missing clones are a known gap in these copies; in checked studies unresolved V genes cover under half, and the rest lacks a known reason. Counted in this sample were 12,000 to 15,000 clones; around 90% of them appeared once. More than 20% of the sample lies in the top ten. The rearranged chain carries TRBV5-4 and TRBJ2-7; the D gene cannot be resolved reliably. The starting material was CD4+ or CD8+ T cells sorted from blood, obtained in a trial of the OX40 agonist ivuxolimab. The clonotype was recovered from an adult with an advanced solid tumor such as melanoma, head and neck, liver or kidney cancer. The DNA sequence follows: TGTGCCAGCAGCTTGGAAGGATTACCAGATTACGAGCAGTACTTC. Translated, this is CASSLEGLPDYEQYF.